Following are 27 T cell receptor beta chains from one sample sequenced in a study of shared clonotypes between healthy human individuals. Selected positively for CCR7 and CD45RO-negative, naive CD8 cells excluded terminally differentiated effector memory CD45RA+ cells. Produced via immunoSEQ multiplex PCR; TCRdb's table is partial and in-frame only. The data contain about 2 million clones, less than 95% of them singletons. Sequencing input: naive CD8+ T cells sorted from blood. The receptor set was obtained from a man aged 18 to 29 in good health.

The chain recombines TRBV28 with TRBJ1-5; D remains ambiguous. Germline V gene sequence: CDR1 MDHEN, CDR2 SYDVKM. The CDR3 loop spans 14 amino acids. V was shortened by 6 bases and J by 2 bases, with 11 bases between the two germline ends. The CDR3 nucleotides read TGTGCCAGCAGCGACCGTTGGGGCAATCAGCCCCAGCATTTT. Its translation is CASSDRWGNQPQHF.

In its sample, this clone was seen a few times. V usage is TRBV5-4 and J usage is TRBJ1-2, with D tentatively TRBD1 (5 bases). Trimming cost V 4 bases and J 4 bases, with 14 bases left between them. Looked up from germline, CDR1 is SGHNT and CDR2 is YYREEE (reference sequence). The CDR3 is 14 amino acids. In DNA form, the CDR3 reads TGTGCCAGCAGCCCCTTTGGGGGGAGCTATGGCTACACCTTC. Translation gives CASSPFGGSYGYTF. Drawing the rest from reference TRBV5-4 and TRBJ1-2, the complete variable domain is ETGVTQSPTHLIKTRGQQVTLRCSSQSGHNTVSWYQQALGQGPQFIFQYYREEENGRGNFPPRFSGLQFPNYSSELNVNALELDDSALYLCASSPFGGSYGYTFGSGTRLTVV.

J is TRBJ2-7 and V is TRBV2; possible D gene TRBD1, 5 bases. Germline CDR1 reads SNHLY; CDR2 reads FYNNEI. V was pared by 6 bases and J by 8 bases, with 14 bases between. This CDR3 spans 12 amino acids. The CDR3 region has the DNA TGTGCCAGCAGGGACGGACAAGTCAAGCAGTACTTC. It is translated as CASRDGQVKQYF.

The chain carries TRBV29-1 and TRBJ1-1; D gene ambiguous. The CDR3 has 14 amino acids. The germline V gene has CDR1 SQVTM and CDR2 ANQGSEA. Trimming left V 0 bases short and J 3 bases short, with 11 bases between. Written as DNA, the CDR3 is TGCAGCGTTGAAGATCCCGGGGTGTACACTGAAGCTTTCTTT. It codes for CSVEDPGVYTEAFF.

The chain is built from TRBV4-1 and TRBJ1-1, with no clear D. The CDR3 runs to 12 residues. Trimming left V 2 bases short and J 7 bases short, with 8 bases between. Germline CDR1 reads MGHRA; CDR2 reads YSYEKL. CDR3 residues: CASSQSGNEAFF. The DNA for the CDR3 is TGCGCCAGCAGCCAATCCGGAAATGAAGCTTTCTTT.

CDR3 in amino acids: CASSLIGEGRGNEQFF. DNA of the CDR3: TGTGCCAGCAGTTTAATCGGGGAAGGACGAGGCAATGAGCAGTTCTTC. The gene calls are TRBV6-5 and TRBJ2-1, with D perhaps TRBD2 (5 bases). The CDR3 spans 16 residues. Trimming took 4 bases from V and 6 from J, leaving 19 bases between them. Germline values: CDR1 MNHEY, CDR2 SVGAGI.

The chain is built from TRBV5-8 and TRBJ2-2; 8 bases are a match to TRBD1. This CDR3 has 18 amino acids. Trimming at V came to 0 bases and at J to 0 bases, leaving 7 bases not matched to a gene. From germline, CDR1 is SGHTS and CDR2 YDEGEE. CDR3 nucleotide sequence: TGTGCCAGCAGCTTGGCCAGGGGGCAGATTGCGAACACCGGGGAGCTGTTTTTT. Its translation is CASSLARGQIANTGELFF.

The V gene is TRBV4-2, the J gene TRBJ2-5; weak D call: TRBD2 (6 bases). Germline CDR1 LGHNA, CDR2 YNFKEQ. The V gene lost 0 bases and the J gene lost 5 bases, with 16 bases spanning the gap. The CDR3 sequence is 16 residues long. The DNA for the CDR3 is TGTGCCAGCAGCCAAGAAGGCGAGGCTAGCGTCGAGACCCAGTACTTC. It specifies CASSQEGEASVETQYF.

The chain has TRBV9 and TRBJ1-1, with D tentatively TRBD1 (6 bases). Trimming stripped 4 bases from V and 2 bases from J, with 12 bases between. This CDR3 has 14 residues. Germline V gene lookup returns CDR1 SGDLS and CDR2 YYNGEE. The CDR3 coding sequence is TGTGCCAGCAGCACGGGACATATTAACACTGAAGCTTTCTTT. As protein: CASSTGHINTEAFF.

The rearrangement uses TRBV30 and TRBJ1-4, with TRBD1 matching over 7 bases. Trimming at V came to 4 bases and at J to 3 bases, leaving 5 bases not matched to a gene. CDR1 GTSNPN and CDR2 SVGIG come from the germline V gene (reference sequence). There are 14 residues in the CDR3. In DNA form, the CDR3 reads TGTGCCTGGAAAAGGGGGACAGCTAATGAAAAACTGTTTTTT. This translates into CAWKRGTANEKLFF.

The chain joins TRBV27 to TRBJ2-1, with a weak D call TRBD1 (5 bases). Trimming removed 1 base at V and 8 bases at J, with 18 bases between. This CDR3 spans 16 amino acids. The germline CDR1 and CDR2 sequences are MNHEY and SMNVEV (reference sequence). The CDR3 nucleotides are TGTGCCAGCAGTTTATTGGTGGGGCCTAGGGTAGATGAGCAGTTCTTC. The encoded protein is CASSLLVGPRVDEQFF.

The chain combines TRBV5-1 with TRBJ2-1; D not resolved. Germline V gives CDR1 SGHRS, CDR2 YFSETQ. V was shortened by 0 bases and J by 4 bases, with 8 bases between the two germline ends. The CDR3 sequence is 14 residues long. The CDR3 DNA reads TGCGCCAGCAGCTTGGTATCCTTTTACAATGAGCAGTTCTTC. Its translation: CASSLVSFYNEQFF.

This clone was detected only once. The rearrangement joins TRBV5-8 to TRBJ1-3; D is ambiguous. The germline CDR1 and CDR2 sequences are SGHTS and YDEGEE. The CDR3 is made up of 14 amino acids. V was pared by 2 bases and J by 4 bases, with 10 bases between. CDR3 sequence: CASSFDLEGNTIYF. For the CDR3, the DNA is TGTGCCAGCAGCTTCGACCTGGAGGGAAACACCATATATTTT.

This chain links TRBV4-1 with TRBJ2-1; D uncertain. The V gene's germline CDR1 is MGHRA and CDR2 YSYEKL. Trimming pared 5 bases from V and 5 bases from J, leaving 13 bases between. The CDR3 extends over 14 amino acids. The CDR3 DNA reads TGCGCCAGCAGCGCACTGGACGCTAACAATGAGCAGTTCTTC. Translating gives CASSALDANNEQFF.

The chain has TRBV7-3 and TRBJ1-1; the D is unclear. V was pared by 0 bases and J by 4 bases, with 6 bases between. This CDR3 has 13 amino acids. Germline CDR1 reads SGHTA; CDR2 reads FQGTGA. The CDR3 DNA is TGTGCCAGCAGCTTAACCGGTCGCACTGAAGCTTTCTTT. Translating gives CASSLTGRTEAFF.

The J gene is TRBJ2-1, the V gene TRBV7-9; perhaps TRBD1 as D (6 bases). Germline V gene sequence: CDR1 SEHNR, CDR2 FQNEAQ (reference sequence). The CDR3 runs 13 residues. V gave up 4 bases and J gave up 10 bases, with 14 bases separating them. The CDR3 sequence is CASSSYGTNEQFF. The CDR3 nucleotides read TGTGCCAGCAGCTCCTACGGGACAAACGAGCAGTTCTTC.

This clone was recorded only once. The chain has TRBV30 and TRBJ2-1; possibly TRBD2 for D (5 bases). Germline V gives CDR1 GTSNPN, CDR2 SVGIG (reference sequence). CDR3 length: 14 amino acids. V was trimmed by 5 bases and J by 2 bases, leaving 13 bases between them. The CDR3 nucleotides are TGTGCCTGGGCCTCTAGCCCTACCTACAATGAGCAGTTCTTC. Translating gives CAWASSPTYNEQFF. Based on the CDR3 plus reference TRBV30 and TRBJ2-1, the full variable domain is SQTIHQWPATLVQPVGSPLSLECTVEGTSNPNLYWYRQAAGRGLQLLFYSVGIGQISSEVPQNLSASRPQDRQFILSSKKLLLSDSGFYLCAWASSPTYNEQFFGPGTRLTVL.

About this clone itself: Other DNA sequences in this specimen translate into the identical CDR3. The chain is built from TRBV27 and TRBJ1-5; D ambiguous. This CDR3 spans 12 amino acids. Germline V gene data show CDR1 as MNHEY and CDR2 as SMNVEV (reference sequence). Trimming removed 3 bases from V and 6 bases from J, with 6 bases in between. The CDR3 nucleotides read TGTGCCAGCAGTTTCACTGGTCAGCCCCAGCATTTT. This translates into CASSFTGQPQHF.

The genes are TRBV27 and TRBJ1-6; a weak D match, TRBD1 (6 bases). V lost 5 bases, J lost 0 bases, and 23 bases lay in between. There are 20 residues in the CDR3. Germline CDR1 and CDR2: MNHEY and SMNVEV (reference sequence). In DNA form, the CDR3 reads TGTGCCAGCAGTGTCCGGGGGCCAGGGGCGATAAGCTCCTATAATTCACCCCTCCACTTT. Protein product: CASSVRGPGAISSYNSPLHF.

This clone was observed a single time. The chain has TRBV2 and TRBJ1-2; TRBD1 agrees at 9 bases. Germline V lookup: CDR1 SNHLY, CDR2 FYNNEI. The CDR3 has 17 residues. J was trimmed by 6 bases and V by 6 bases; bases with no gene match: 17. The CDR3 loop reads CASRTGTGREIGDGYTF. The CDR3 nucleotides read TGTGCCAGCAGGACAGGGACAGGGAGGGAAATAGGGGATGGCTACACCTTC.

The chain carries TRBV15 and TRBJ2-7; no clear D. The CDR3 is 13 amino acids. Germline V gene sequence: CDR1 LNHNV, CDR2 YYDKDF (reference sequence). V was pared by 4 bases and J by 2 bases, with 9 bases between. The CDR3 here is CATSITETYEQYF. As DNA, the CDR3 is TGTGCCACCAGCATTACTGAGACCTACGAGCAGTACTTC. Full variable domain (rest looked up from reference TRBV15 and TRBJ2-7): DAMVIQNPRYQVTQFGKPVTLSCSQTLNHNVMYWYQQKSSQAPKLLFHYYDKDFNNEADTPDNFQSRRPNTSFCFLDIRSPGLGDTAMYLCATSITETYEQYFGPGTRLTVT.

This chain connects TRBV27 to TRBJ2-7, with D perhaps matching TRBD2 (6 bases). V shed 0 bases and J shed 3 bases, with 12 bases lying between them. The germline CDR1 and CDR2 sequences are MNHEY and SMNVEV (reference sequence). This CDR3 spans 15 amino acids. The CDR3: CASSLSIGGHYEQYF. The CDR3 coding sequence is TGTGCCAGCAGTTTATCGATCGGAGGGCACTACGAGCAGTACTTC.

The V and J genes are TRBV7-8 and TRBJ2-7, with 10 bases identical to TRBD1. Germline CDR1 SGHVS, CDR2 FQNEAQ. The CDR3 is 17 residues long. J was trimmed by 4 bases and V by 4 bases; bases with no gene match: 13. CDR3: CASSYGTGDYEWYEQYF. Written as DNA, the CDR3 is TGTGCCAGCAGCTACGGGACAGGGGATTACGAGTGGTACGAGCAGTACTTC.

This sequence joins TRBV13 and TRBJ2-7; the D is unclear. Germline values: CDR1 PRHDT, CDR2 FYEKMQ (reference sequence). Trimming removed 1 base from V and 5 bases from J, with 6 bases in between. This CDR3 has 12 residues. The CDR3 loop reads CASSLAIHEQYF. DNA for the CDR3: TGTGCCAGCAGCTTAGCGATCCACGAGCAGTACTTC.

V gene TRBV6-5 combines with J gene TRBJ2-3; no clear D gene. Between the trimmed V and J ends, which lost 2 bases and 5 bases, there was a span of 11 bases. The CDR3 runs to 14 residues. Germline V CDR1 and CDR2: MNHEY, SVGAGI. This chain's CDR3 is CASSYMQTGDTQYF. The CDR3, as DNA: TGTGCCAGCAGTTACATGCAGACGGGAGATACGCAGTATTTT.

The gene calls are TRBV7-9 and TRBJ1-1, with 7 bases matching TRBD1. Germline-derived CDR1 and CDR2 are SEHNR and FQNEAQ (reference sequence). The CDR3 loop spans 14 amino acids. Trimming cost V 5 bases and J 6 bases; bases outside gene matches: 9. The CDR3 spells CASSPATGVAEAFF. The DNA for the CDR3 is TGTGCCAGCAGCCCAGCTACAGGGGTCGCTGAAGCTTTCTTT.

The chain uses TRBV30 and TRBJ1-5; D gene uncertain. CDR3 length: 14 residues. Germline loops: CDR1 GTSNPN, CDR2 SVGIG (reference sequence). Trimming pared 0 bases from V and 6 bases from J, leaving 12 bases between. CDR3 residues: CAWSVQDGLQPQHF. In DNA, the CDR3 is TGTGCCTGGAGTGTACAAGACGGCCTTCAGCCCCAGCATTTT.